This TCR beta chain was sequenced in a study of blood T cell repertoires in COVID-19 (TCRdb year 2020). Context from the whole study: Samples from collaborators originated in the United States, Italy and Spain and spanned both the acute and convalescent phases of COVID-19. The samples were drawn from two sources: the first 160 participants of the ongoing ImmuneRACE study, and 1,000 to 1,500 subjects contributed by 6 global collaborators. Where available, HLA class I and class II types were obtained from metadata supplied by the sample provider rather than from assay-based typing. A freely available public database, intended as a resource for researchers studying the immune response to SARS-CoV-2, is where the repertoires were released. The material from the prospective study consisted of cDNA or gDNA derived from T cells, B-cell-depleted T cells, or PBMCs. The dataset comprised deeply sampled blood TCRbeta repertoires from subjects exposed to, actively infected with, or recovered from COVID-19. Nearly every sample came with metadata listing a de-identified subject ID, COVID-19 status, age in years and sex.

Study-wide findings and limitations: The amount of clinical and demographic metadata varied by source and participant and was provided uncurated.

The collaborating institutions used their own protocols to collect whole blood in K2EDTA tubes. Collaborator samples were shipped for TCRbeta analysis as frozen whole blood, isolated PBMCs, or DNA extracted from either sample type. The CDR3 holds 14 amino acids from the cysteine to the phenylalanine. Just CDR3 DNA is preserved here, 42 bases in frame from base 1. The germline V gene yields MDHEN for CDR1 and SYDVKM for CDR2. V loses 6 bases, J loses 5 bases, and the germline ends lie 16 bases apart. Points on this clone: This receptor's antigen is unknown. Base qualities are not at hand, and no much larger clone is one base apart.

TCRbeta CDR3 regions were amplified from genomic DNA using the immunoSEQ Assay, a bias-controlled multiplex PCR. The authors processed their data as follows. Nucleated cell counts per sample were estimated from amplification of reference gene primers within the assay. Sequence reads were collapsed and filtered to measure the absolute abundance of every unique TCRbeta CDR3 rearrangement. Productive Simpson clonality was computed per sample as the square root of Simpson's diversity index over productive rearrangements. Not all clones reach the TCRdb copy of this immuneACCESS table, which keeps in-frame sequences only. Checked studies attribute under half of the gap to unresolved V genes and leave the rest unexplained. The V and J calls and the clone size are those of that table, but D and trimming were determined from the DNA. The sample has 230,000 or so clones on record, roughly 84% of them singletons. The ten largest clones capture 4.4% of the sample.

This receptor chain uses TRBV28 and TRBJ2-5; TRBD2 might be the D gene, on 6 matching bases. The sample taken for sequencing was peripheral blood. The clonotype originates from a man in his fifties with active or convalescent COVID-19. The DNA sequence is TGTGCCAGCAGCAAACGGCGGGGCGCGGAGACCCAGTACTTC. The translation is CASSKRRGAETQYF.